This T cell receptor beta chain was identified in a study of blood T cell repertoires in COVID-19. Study at large: The United States, Italy and Spain provided the acute and convalescent COVID-19 samples.

From germline, CDR1 is MNHEY and CDR2 SVGAGI. The CDR3 length is 11 residues. Trimming shortened V by 6 bases and J by 3 bases, and 4 bases separated the two germline ends. The repertoire was sequenced with immunoSEQ multiplex PCR; TCRdb's copy has only in-frame clones and lacks some. The sample consists of roughly 350,000 clones, roughly 90% of them appearing once. The sequenced material came from peripheral blood. J is TRBJ2-3 and V is TRBV6-5; no definite D call. The origin of this receptor is an older woman with COVID-19, enrolled during active disease. The CDR3 DNA is TGTGCCAGCAGCCTAACAGATACGCAGTATTTT. Encoded protein: CASSLTDTQYF.